Listed below are T cell receptor beta chains from one sample, sequenced in a study of cytomegalovirus exposure and HLA in healthy donors. Libraries were prepared by immunoSEQ multiplex PCR; TCRdb keeps only in-frame clonotypes and omits some of them. This table holds nearly 200,000 clones. The sequencing input was PBMCs. The receptors derive from a boy aged 5-17 years in good health and CMV-seronegative. CDR3s include the opening cysteine and the closing phenylalanine or tryptophan. The D gene is left open where the match is weak.

d_gene	j_gene	v_gene	CDR3aa	CDR3nt
NA	TRBJ2-2	TRBV4-1	CASSQIPGRGTGELFF	TGCGCCAGCAGCCAAATCCCGGGCCGGGGCACCGGGGAGCTGTTTTTT
NA	TRBJ1-1	TRBV7-8	CASSLGRVEAFF	TGTGCCAGCAGCTTAGGCAGGGTCGAAGCTTTCTTT
NA	TRBJ2-1	TRBV4-2	CASSREMSPNEQFF	TGTGCCAGCAGCCGAGAGATGAGCCCTAATGAGCAGTTCTTC
TRBD1	TRBJ1-4	TRBV2	CASREWDSRNEKLFF	TGTGCCAGCAGAGAGTGGGACAGTCGAAATGAAAAACTGTTTTTT
TRBD1	TRBJ1-4	TRBV6-1	CASRAGQGRNEKLFF	TGTGCCAGCAGGGCCGGACAGGGGCGTAATGAAAAACTGTTTTTT
TRBD1	TRBJ2-5	TRBV30	CAWSGHTGAGTQYF	TGTGCCTGGAGCGGACATACAGGGGCTGGGACCCAGTACTTC
NA	TRBJ2-1	TRBV14	CASSQDRRGEQFF	TGTGCCAGCAGCCAAGATCGGAGAGGTGAGCAGTTCTTC
TRBD1	TRBJ1-1	TRBV7-9	CASSSLRTGNTEAFF	TGTGCCAGCAGCTCCTTACGGACAGGAAACACTGAAGCTTTCTTT
TRBD2	TRBJ2-3	TRBV18	CASSPFGATSGGTSTDTQYF	TGTGCCAGCTCACCATTCGGGGCGACTAGCGGGGGTACTAGCACAGATACGCAGTATTTT
TRBD2	TRBJ2-3	TRBV5-1	CASSSPLAGTDTQYF	TGCGCCAGCAGCTCACCGCTAGCGGGGACAGATACGCAGTATTTT
NA	TRBJ2-7	TRBV15	CATSTGRQTYEQYF	TGTGCCACCAGCACTGGCAGGCAGACCTACGAGCAGTACTTC
TRBD2	TRBJ2-1	TRBV5-1	CASSLTAGGHNEQFF	TGCGCCAGCAGCTTGACCGCGGGGGGGCATAATGAGCAGTTCTTC
TRBD1	TRBJ2-5	TRBV19	CASRRTGGSQETQYF	TGTGCCAGTAGGAGGACAGGGGGCTCACAAGAGACCCAGTACTTC
TRBD1	TRBJ2-2	TRBV5-4	CASSSRGRSGELFF	TGTGCCAGCAGCTCCAGGGGGCGGTCCGGGGAGCTGTTTTTT